The entry that follows covers one TCR beta chain sequence. The sample originates from a study of blood T cells in healthy people across ages. A sample-barcoded 5' primer and a J-beta primer mix were used in a second PCR of about 7 to 12 cycles. TCRdb ran MiXCR on the 5' RACE reads and lists one entry per CDR3 protein. The sample records hundreds of thousands of distinct CDR3 sequences, about 56% being singletons. Specimen: blood. The TCR sequence derives from a man aged 35 to 55 in good health.

The CDR3 loop is CASSLDHDTQYF. DNA for the CDR3: TGTGCCAGCAGCTTAGATCATGATACGCAGTATTTT. The chain combines TRBV11-3 with TRBJ2-3; no clear D. The V end was cut by 0 bases, the J end by 6 bases, with 4 bases between. Per the germline V gene, CDR1 is SGHNT and CDR2 is YENEEA. The CDR3 is 12 residues long.